A single T cell receptor (beta chain) is shown here with its context. It has no known antigen specificity. The input lacks base qualities; no much larger clone sits a single base away. The immunoSEQ Assay, a bias-controlled multiplex PCR, was used to amplify TCRbeta CDR3 regions from genomic DNA. Turning to the authors' computational methods: Nucleated cell counts per sample were estimated from amplification of reference gene primers within the assay. To quantify the absolute abundance of each unique TCRbeta CDR3 rearrangement, sequence reads were collapsed and filtered. For each sample, productive Simpson clonality was calculated by taking the square root of Simpson's diversity index across productive rearrangements. TCRdb carries this immuneACCESS record with in-frame sequences only. Its versions omit some clonotypes, under half of them owing to an unresolved V gene in the studies checked, with the rest unexplained. D and trimming come from the DNA, and the V and J calls and clone size come from that table. In this sample the table shows 200,000 to 300,000 clones, about 86% of which occur a single time. Clones ranked in the top ten supply more than 2.5% of the sample.

Deletion took 2 bases off V and 1 base off J, with a span of 5 bases between the germline ends. From a lookup of the germline V gene (reference sequence), CDR1 and CDR2 are WNHNN and SYGVQD. The CDR3 has 13 amino acids, counting the end cysteine and phenylalanine. Left in the record is the CDR3 DNA by itself, 39 bases read in frame from the first base. This sample is drawn from a study of blood T cell repertoires in COVID-19 (dated by TCRdb to about 2020). For context, the study as a whole: The collaborator samples originated in the United States, Italy and Spain and spanned the acute and convalescent phases of COVID-19. The prospective study material was composed of cDNA or gDNA derived from T cells, B-cell-depleted T cells, or PBMCs. The dataset comprised deeply sampled blood TCRbeta repertoires from subjects exposed to, actively infected with, or recovered from COVID-19. The repertoires were released in a freely available public database meant as a resource for research on the immune response to SARS-CoV-2. The samples were drawn from two sources: the first 160 participants of the ongoing ImmuneRACE study, and some 1,300 subjects contributed by 6 global collaborators. Nearly every sample came with metadata listing a de-identified subject ID, COVID-19 status, age in years and sex. Where available, HLA class I and class II types were taken from metadata supplied by the sample provider and were not determined by assay-based typing. Results the study describes overall, beyond this receptor: The amount of clinical and demographic metadata varied by source and participant and was provided uncurated.

Another Seattle source contributed samples from volunteer blood donors who had recovered from COVID-19. The collaborating institutions used their own protocols to collect whole blood in K2EDTA tubes. For TCRbeta analysis, collaborator samples were shipped as frozen whole blood, as isolated PBMCs, or as DNA extracted from either sample type. The clonotype originates from a woman aged 25 to 39 who had recovered from COVID-19. Sequencing was done on a sample of peripheral blood. This sequence uses TRBV10-1 and TRBJ1-1; no D gene is confidently identified. The base sequence is TGCGCCAGCAGTGAGCCGGGGAACACTGAAGCTTTCTTT. It specifies CASSEPGNTEAFF.